Listed here are 27 T cell receptor beta chains from one sample, sequenced in a study of T cell clonality in common variable immunodeficiency. Assay: immunoSEQ multiplex PCR; the TCRdb copy retains only in-frame clones and omits some. Found here are some 64,000 clones, no singletons; the ten largest cover 1.5% to 2%. The sample consisted of peripheral blood mononuclear cells. The receptors were gathered from a person aged 18-70 years in good health.

This clone was counted many times. Read coverage stops 3 residues before the CDR3 terminus; the germline J gene supplies the remainder. V and J are TRBV7-2 and TRBJ2-5; 10 positions agree with TRBD2. The CDR3 spans 15 residues. Germline-derived CDR1 and CDR2 are SGHTA and FQGNSA. V was clipped by 5 bases and J by 1 base; unmatched bases: 4. The CDR3 loop reads CASSILAGGQETQYF. CDR3 DNA (partial): TGTGCCAGCAGCATCTTAGCGGGAGGCCAAGAGACC.

This clone appeared many times. The missing CDR3 end, 3 residues past where the read stops, is filled in from the germline J gene. The gene calls are TRBV6-1 and TRBJ2-1; maybe TRBD1 (5 bases). CDR1 is MNHNS and CDR2 is SASEGT in the germline V gene. The V end was cut by 3 bases, the J end by 8 bases, with 17 bases between. This CDR3 spans 15 amino acids. CDR3 residues: CASSDINAGRYEQFF. The sequenced CDR3 bases are TGTGCCAGCAGTGATATAAACGCAGGGCGATATGAG.

By share, this clone ranks as medium-sized (0.01 to 0.1%). Read data end 3 residues before the CDR3 end; the end is taken from the germline J gene. This chain connects TRBV5-1 to TRBJ2-1; the match to TRBD2 covers 8 bases. With V trimmed by 0 bases and J by 7 bases, 6 bases remained unmatched. This CDR3 contains 15 residues. Per the germline V gene, CDR1 is SGHRS and CDR2 is YFSETQ. The CDR3 loop is CASSLEAGVNNEQFF. CDR3 bases read: TGCGCCAGCAGCTTGGAAGCGGGAGTCAATAATGAG.

Many counts were recorded for this clone. Read coverage stops 3 residues before the CDR3 terminus; the germline J gene supplies the remainder. The V and J genes are TRBV4-1 and TRBJ1-1, with TRBD1 matching over 10 bases. The CDR3 loop spans 15 amino acids. The germline gives CDR1 MGHRA, CDR2 YSYEKL. The junction had 4 bases not matched to a gene; V was cut back by 2 bases and J by 4 bases. The chain's CDR3 is CASSQQDRGSTEAFF. CDR3 DNA, as far as it was read: TGCGCCAGCAGCCAACAGGACAGGGGGAGCACTGAA.

This clone was seen at least ten times. The read ends 3 residues shy of where the CDR3 ends; the end is completed using the germline J gene. The chain uses TRBV30 and TRBJ2-1; D might be TRBD2 (5 bases). Trimming removed 4 bases at V and 0 bases at J, with 19 bases between. This CDR3 region has 17 residues. Germline CDR1 GTSNPN, CDR2 SVGIG (reference sequence). The CDR3 loop is CAWTTGVRVLSYNEQFF. The DNA read from the CDR3 is TGTGCCTGGACTACCGGCGTGAGGGTCCTCTCCTACAATGAG.

This clone was seen many times. The read is 3 residues too short to cover the CDR3 end, so that end is filled in from the germline J gene. This chain links TRBV4-1 with TRBJ2-1; the D is unclear. This CDR3 region has 15 residues. Per germline, CDR1 MGHRA and CDR2 YSYEKL. Trimming stripped 4 bases from V and 0 bases from J, with 10 bases between. The CDR3 spells CASSLTLYSYNEQFF. The covered CDR3 bases are TGCGCCAGCAGCCTAACTTTATACTCCTACAATGAG.

In this sample, this clone turned up many times. CDR3 DNA (partial): TGTGCCAGCAGTTTGCCTGGCGAAAAA. This translates into CASSLPGEK. The entire CDR3 reads CASSLPGEKLFF. V is TRBV12-3 or TRBV12-4 and J is TRBJ1-4; D is unresolved. The read finishes 3 residues shy of the CDR3 end, and the germline J gene is used to complete it. Trimming removed 3 bases from V and 8 bases from J, with 7 bases in between. The CDR3 loop spans 12 amino acids.

This clone was found many times. The read ends 3 residues early relative to the CDR3; the germline J gene fills the gap. This sequence joins TRBV7-8 and TRBJ2-3; 9 bases align to TRBD1. The germline gives CDR1 SGHVS, CDR2 FQNEAQ. The CDR3 totals 15 residues. The ends lost 1 base at V and 6 bases at J; junction bases unmatched: 5. Partial CDR3 DNA: TGTGCCAGCAGCTTAGTAGGGACAGGGCCCGATACG. The encoded protein is CASSLVGTGPDT. The CDR3 reads in full as CASSLVGTGPDTQYF.

Regarding this clone: The CDR3 is cut off 3 residues early in the read; its end comes from the germline J gene. The chain recombines TRBV2 with TRBJ1-6; TRBD1 aligns across 9 bases. The junction had 12 bases not matched to a gene; V was cut back by 6 bases and J by 6 bases. Germline-derived CDR1 and CDR2 are SNHLY and FYNNEI. This CDR3 spans 17 amino acids. The covered CDR3 bases are TGTGCCAGCAGCGGAAATACAGGGGGCGCCGGTAATTCACCC. It encodes CASSGNTGGAGNSP. The entire CDR3 is CASSGNTGGAGNSPLHF.

This clone occurred many times. The DNA ends 3 residues before the CDR3 does, and the rest of the CDR3 is filled in from the germline J gene. This rearrangement joins TRBV2 to TRBJ2-1; 9 nucleotides line up with TRBD2. The germline CDR1 and CDR2 sequences are SNHLY and FYNNEI. V dropped 6 bases and J dropped 6; count of bases not matched to a gene: 6. The length of the CDR3 is 14 residues. This CDR3 is CASSTSGSGNEQFF. CDR3 bases read: TGTGCCAGCAGCACTAGCGGGTCGGGCAATGAG.

This clone was seen repeatedly, ten times or more. The observed sequence ends 3 residues before the CDR3 terminus, with the missing tail filled in from the germline J gene. The chain links TRBV20-1 to TRBJ2-5, with TRBD2 matching over 7 bases. Germline trimming cut 0 bases from V and 3 bases from J; bases unmatched to any gene: 7. Per germline, CDR1 DFQATT and CDR2 SNEGSKA (reference sequence). The CDR3 is made up of 15 amino acids. This CDR3 reads CSARDAGVSEETQYF. CDR3 DNA (partial): TGCAGTGCTAGAGATGCGGGAGTAAGTGAAGAGACC.

There are many counts of this clone. The CDR3 end falls 3 residues outside the read, so it is completed with the germline J gene. The V and J genes are TRBV10-2 and TRBJ1-6; perhaps TRBD1 as D (6 bases). From germline, CDR1 is WSHSY and CDR2 SAAADI. Trimming shortened V by 2 bases and J by 9 bases, and 11 bases separated the two germline ends. This CDR3 has 14 amino acids. The DNA read from the CDR3 is TGCGCCAGCAGTGAGACAGGGTCGGTTTCACCC. It is translated as CASSETGSVSP. The entire CDR3 sequence reads CASSETGSVSPLHF.

Details on this clone: From the germline J gene comes the end of the CDR3, since the read stops 3 residues before it. The J gene is TRBJ2-7, the V gene TRBV6-1, with D possibly being TRBD1 (6 bases). CDR3 length: 16 amino acids. Germline loops: CDR1 MNHNS, CDR2 SASEGT. Between the trimmed V and J ends, which lost 2 bases and 0 bases, there was a span of 14 bases. CDR3: CASSERTGRPSYEQYF. Incomplete CDR3 DNA: TGTGCCAGCAGTGAAAGAACAGGGCGGCCCTCCTACGAG.

This clone was counted at least ten times. The read finishes 3 residues shy of the CDR3 end, and the germline J gene is used to complete it. This chain connects TRBV20-1 to TRBJ2-3; 7 positions agree with TRBD2. Trimming at V came to 6 bases and at J to 0 bases, leaving 3 bases not matched to a gene. Germline CDR1 and CDR2: DFQATT and SNEGSKA (reference sequence). The CDR3 runs 13 residues. The DNA read from the CDR3 is TGCAGTGCCCAGCGGGGTAGCACAGATACG. Protein sequence: CSAQRGSTDT. The full CDR3 reads CSAQRGSTDTQYF.

At least ten counts were recorded for this clone. Read coverage stops 3 residues before the CDR3 terminus; the germline J gene supplies the remainder. The chain combines TRBV18 with TRBJ2-7, with 8 bases matching TRBD1. This CDR3 is built from 16 residues. The V and J ends lost 2 bases and 3 bases, in that order; junction bases with no gene match: 9. The germline gives CDR1 KGHSH, CDR2 LQKENI. The covered CDR3 bases are TGTGCCAGCTCACCAACAGGGGGGAACTTGATCTACGAG. Translated, it gives CASSPTGGNLIYE. From start to end, the CDR3 is CASSPTGGNLIYEQYF. The full variable domain, rest sourced from reference TRBV18 and TRBJ2-7, is NAGVMQNPRHLVRRRGQEARLRCSPMKGHSHVYWYRQLPEEGLKFMVYLQKENIIDESGMPKERFSAEFPKEGPSILRIQQVVRGDSAAYFCASSPTGGNLIYEQYFGPGTRLTVT.

This clone was counted at least ten times. Read data end 3 residues before the CDR3 end; the end is taken from the germline J gene. This chain links TRBV19 with TRBJ1-6, with D possibly matching TRBD1 (6 bases). The CDR3 has 15 residues. Germline assignment: CDR1 LNHDA and CDR2 SQIVND (reference sequence). V was pared by 5 bases and J by 5 bases, with 13 bases between. Partial CDR3 DNA: TGTGCCAGTAGTCCGACCCGACAGGATAATTCACCC. It yields the protein CASSPTRQDNSP. The CDR3, in full, reads CASSPTRQDNSPLHF.

This clone was detected many times. The CDR3 end falls 3 residues outside the read, so it is completed with the germline J gene. The rearrangement uses TRBV19 and TRBJ2-5, with 7 bases aligning to TRBD2. The length of the CDR3 is 11 residues. Germline CDR1 is LNHDA and CDR2 is SQIVND (reference sequence). J lost 5 bases, V lost 7 bases, and 1 base had no gene match. CDR3 sequence: CASTGGETQYF. The CDR3 bases that were read are TGTGCCAGTACGGGGGGTGAGACC.

This clone was recorded many times. The CDR3 bases that were read are TGTGCCAGCAGCCCGGCGGGGGGTCCTGAG. It is translated as CASSPAGGPE. The entire CDR3 reads CASSPAGGPEQFF. The chain links TRBV7-6 to TRBJ2-1; 8 nucleotides line up with TRBD2. The missing CDR3 end, 3 residues past where the read stops, is filled in from the germline J gene. CDR1 and CDR2 (germline): SGHVS, FNYEAQ. V lost 5 bases, J lost 9 bases, and 6 bases stayed unmatched. CDR3 size: 13 residues. The full variable domain, with the rest looked up from reference TRBV7-6 and TRBJ2-1, is GAGVSQSPRYKVTKRGQDVALRCDPISGHVSLYWYRQALGQGPEFLTYFNYEAQQDKSGLPNDRFSAERPEGSISTLTIQRTEQRDSAMYRCASSPAGGPEQFFGPGTRLTVL.

This clone was seen repeatedly, ten times or more. One end of the junction does not line up with germline, which may come from a read error. With the read ending 3 residues before the CDR3 end, the germline J gene is used to fill in that end. The chain couples TRBV6-1 to TRBJ2-7, with 10 nucleotides matching TRBD1. CDR1 MNHNS and CDR2 SASEGT come from the germline V gene. The CDR3 is 19 amino acids. The CDR3 sequence is CASNEGGTGVGRRTYEQYF. The DNA read from the CDR3 is TGTGCCAGCAATGAAGGGGGGACAGGGGTAGGGCGACGGACCTACGAG.

This clone was detected many times. The read ends 3 residues early relative to the CDR3; the germline J gene fills the gap. The V gene is TRBV14, the J gene TRBJ1-4; 7 bases are a match to TRBD1. V lost 1 base and J lost 7; bases outside the gene matches: 12. Germline lookup yields CDR1 SGHDN and CDR2 FVKESK. The CDR3 extends over 17 amino acids. The CDR3 protein is CASSQAGRRGLVEKLFF. The covered CDR3 bases are TGTGCCAGCAGCCAAGCGGGGCGCAGGGGGTTAGTTGAAAAA.

This clone was counted ten times or more. Read data end 3 residues before the CDR3 end; the end is taken from the germline J gene. The chain recombines TRBV2 with TRBJ2-5, with 15 nucleotides matching TRBD2. Germline V gene sequence: CDR1 SNHLY, CDR2 FYNNEI. Trimming took 5 bases from V and 6 from J; bases not matched to a gene: 4. The CDR3 sequence is 15 residues long. The CDR3 DNA, read in part, is TGTGCCAGCAGTCCCGGGACTAGCGGGAGGCAGACC. This sequence encodes CASSPGTSGRQT. The full CDR3 is CASSPGTSGRQTQYF.

The sample holds many counts of this clone. The read finishes 3 residues shy of the CDR3 end, and the germline J gene is used to complete it. The V and J genes are TRBV30 and TRBJ2-3; TRBD2 is a possible D gene (5 bases). V was clipped by 1 base and J by 2 bases, with 10 bases between them. Germline CDR1 GTSNPN, CDR2 SVGIG (reference sequence). This CDR3 spans 14 amino acids. The CDR3 reads CAWSELEYTDTQYF. CDR3 DNA (partial): TGTGCCTGGAGTGAACTAGAATACACAGATACG.

This clone showed up many times. The CDR3 end lies 3 residues beyond the end of the read and is filled in from the germline J gene. This chain joins TRBV19 and TRBJ1-2, with TRBD1 identical over 8 bases. Looked up from germline, CDR1 is LNHDA and CDR2 is SQIVND (reference sequence). The CDR3 runs 15 residues. The DNA read from the CDR3 is TGTGCCAGTTCCTCTGGGGGACAGGACCCAAGAGGC. It codes for CASSSGGQDPRG. The whole CDR3 protein reads CASSSGGQDPRGYTF.

This clone was counted many times. The missing CDR3 end, 3 residues past where the read stops, is filled in from the germline J gene. V and J are TRBV28 and TRBJ2-3; TRBD2 matches 9 bases. Germline V CDR1 and CDR2: MDHEN, SYDVKM. The CDR3 consists of 16 residues. The trim removed 5 bases at V and 5 bases at J, leaving 11 bases unmatched. CDR3 DNA, as far as it was read: TGTGCCAGCAGTACCCTCTTAGCGGGAGTGGGAGATACG. Its translation is CASSTLLAGVGDT. The entire CDR3 is CASSTLLAGVGDTQYF. Drawing the rest from reference TRBV28 and TRBJ2-3, the complete variable domain is DVKVTQSSRYLVKRTGEKVFLECVQDMDHENMFWYRQDPGLGLRLIYFSYDVKMKEKGDIPEGYSVSREKKERFSLILESASTNQTSMYLCASSTLLAGVGDTQYFGPGTRLTVL.

This clone has ten or more counts. Coverage ceases 3 residues before the CDR3 finishes, and the germline J gene fills in the end. The J gene is TRBJ1-2, the V gene TRBV5-5; the match to TRBD1 covers 9 bases. CDR3 length: 15 residues. J gave up 6 bases and V 2 bases, and 8 bases lay outside the gene matches. Germline lookup yields CDR1 SGHKS and CDR2 YYEKEE (reference sequence). This CDR3 reads CASSFSVTGGDGYTF. The CDR3 bases that were read are TGTGCCAGCAGCTTTTCTGTGACAGGGGGGGATGGC.

This clone was seen many times. The read terminates 3 residues before the CDR3 end, so the remaining end is supplied by the germline J gene. This chain links TRBV12-3 or TRBV12-4 with TRBJ2-3; tentative D call: TRBD2 (7 bases). Trimming pared 5 bases from V and 7 bases from J, leaving 19 bases between. The CDR3 covers 15 residues. CDR3 DNA, as far as it was read: TGTGCCAGCAGTCCAGCCCGGGGGGCCTTAAATACG. This encodes CASSPARGALNT. The CDR3 in full is CASSPARGALNTQYF.

This clone was recorded many times. The read falls 3 residues short of the CDR3 end, and the missing part is taken from the germline J gene. The rearrangement links TRBV2 to TRBJ1-5; 8 bases map to TRBD1. Looked up from germline, CDR1 is SNHLY and CDR2 is FYNNEI. This CDR3 region has 15 residues. V gave up 7 bases and J gave up 7 bases; unmatched junction bases: 12. Partial CDR3 DNA: TGTGCCAGCACCGTGGACAGGGCCCATAGACAGCCC. This sequence encodes CASTVDRAHRQP. The entire CDR3 sequence reads CASTVDRAHRQPQHF.